Only one count was recorded for the clone carrying this TCR beta chain. Methods used by the authors: Nucleated cell number was recorded as an estimate derived from reference gene primer amplification. The protocol was immunoSEQ multiplex PCR, while the TCRdb copy is restricted to in-frame clones and leaves out a portion. That table gives V, J and clone size, and the DNA gave D and trimming. The data hold around 230,000 clones, with roughly 90% observed a single time. The data originate from a study of blood T cell repertoires in COVID-19. At the level of the study: Researchers got acute and convalescent COVID-19 samples from the United States, Italy and Spain. From T cells, B-cell-depleted T cells, or PBMCs came the material, which was cDNA or gDNA.

Self-reported history from a screening survey and questionnaire set each donor's cohort. The origin of this receptor is a woman aged 40 to 50 with acute COVID-19. The sequenced sample consisted of PBMCs or T cells enriched from blood (not recorded which).

CDR3 nucleotides: TGTGCCAGCAGTGAAGCGGGGGCGGAAGAAAAACTGTTTTTT. Protein sequence: CASSEAGAEEKLFF. V and J are TRBV2 and TRBJ1-4, with a possible D match to TRBD1 (6 bases). This CDR3 contains 14 residues. Germline loops: CDR1 SNHLY, CDR2 FYNNEI. V dropped 0 bases and J dropped 8 bases, with 10 bases sitting between them.